A selection of T cell receptor beta chains follows, all from one sample in a study of shared clonotypes between healthy human individuals. Repertoires were generated with immunoSEQ multiplex PCR, while TCRdb's copy carries only in-frame clones and drops some. This sample carries roughly 660,000 clones, less than 95% of them seen once, and the ten largest clones take 34%. Sequences were obtained from memory CD8+ T cells from PBMCs. The receptors derive from a man aged 18 to 30 in good health. Some clones in this sample may be carry-over from other donors' samples. Both conserved end residues are trimmed from each CDR3.

v_call: TRBV9; cdr3_aa: ASSPRPWYEQY
v_call: TRBV5-6; cdr3_aa: ASSFSWEVPGNTIY
v_call: TRBV25-1; cdr3_aa: ASSAGLNTEAF
v_call: TRBV14; cdr3_aa: ASSQERTVGPPEQF
v_call: TRBV7-6; cdr3_aa: ASSPRLSDGYT
v_call: TRBV11-2; cdr3_aa: ASSLGGGRPGQY
v_call: TRBV27; cdr3_aa: ASYLRTGNMGTSGNTIY
v_call: TRBV4-3; cdr3_aa: ASSQEGKNIQY
v_call: TRBV4-2; cdr3_aa: ASSQFAGEGYNEQF
v_call: TRBV2; cdr3_aa: AIYRDRGRGSPDEQY
v_call: TRBV27; cdr3_aa: ASSPAGEYNIYEQY
v_call: TRBV9; cdr3_aa: ASSVESGPYQETQY
v_call: TRBV11-2; cdr3_aa: ASSLAAVSGNTIY
v_call: TRBV19; cdr3_aa: ASRKGGTPYSNQPQH
v_call: TRBV30; cdr3_aa: AWSNTYEQY
v_call: TRBV4-3; cdr3_aa: ASSQGTAAASPLH
v_call: TRBV27; cdr3_aa: ASSGGLLNTEAF
v_call: TRBV28; cdr3_aa: ASSSLTSGRIINEQF
v_call: TRBV6-5; cdr3_aa: ASSETGLGGYT
v_call: TRBV6-1; cdr3_aa: ASSEGWVVPGELF
v_call: TRBV27; cdr3_aa: ASRALGTGLNEQY
v_call: TRBV15; cdr3_aa: ATSRDPRNTGELF
v_call: TRBV7-9; cdr3_aa: ASTQAGTSYNEQF
v_call: TRBV27; cdr3_aa: ASSPTGESKNIQY
v_call: TRBV7-9; cdr3_aa: ASSTRTSVDTQY
v_call: TRBV27; cdr3_aa: ASSLSPGASTDTQY
v_call: TRBV2; cdr3_aa: ASSATYEQY
v_call: TRBV4-1; cdr3_aa: ASSQVGLEETQY
v_call: TRBV7-9; cdr3_aa: ASSLAANQPQH
v_call: TRBV10-3; cdr3_aa: AISGGSGANVLT
v_call: TRBV11-2; cdr3_aa: ASSLGGGRNEQY
v_call: TRBV14; cdr3_aa: ASSRPDSRSYNEQF
v_call: TRBV5-1; cdr3_aa: ASSLRTSGRASRVGTGELF
v_call: TRBV7-9; cdr3_aa: ASNLAGGRGPGELF
v_call: TRBV27; cdr3_aa: ASGARHYNEQF
v_call: TRBV18; cdr3_aa: ASSPTQSPNEQF
v_call: TRBV4-1; cdr3_aa: ASSYKTSGTYNEQF
v_call: TRBV27; cdr3_aa: ASSSGLAAYEQY
v_call: TRBV5-6; cdr3_aa: ASSRAGTENEKLF
v_call: TRBV29-1; cdr3_aa: SVPEYGYT
v_call: TRBV7-6; cdr3_aa: ASSFGTVNTEAF
v_call: TRBV5-6; cdr3_aa: ASSLEKSLIHNEQF
v_call: TRBV28; cdr3_aa: ASSSISLYNEQF
v_call: TRBV28; cdr3_aa: ASSLPGRRDEQY
v_call: TRBV7-2; cdr3_aa: ASSLVASSYEQY
v_call: TRBV6-6; cdr3_aa: ASSIPRDSGETQY
v_call: TRBV6-5; cdr3_aa: ASSYSWGQGNTEAF
v_call: TRBV29-1; cdr3_aa: SVAGDYEKLF